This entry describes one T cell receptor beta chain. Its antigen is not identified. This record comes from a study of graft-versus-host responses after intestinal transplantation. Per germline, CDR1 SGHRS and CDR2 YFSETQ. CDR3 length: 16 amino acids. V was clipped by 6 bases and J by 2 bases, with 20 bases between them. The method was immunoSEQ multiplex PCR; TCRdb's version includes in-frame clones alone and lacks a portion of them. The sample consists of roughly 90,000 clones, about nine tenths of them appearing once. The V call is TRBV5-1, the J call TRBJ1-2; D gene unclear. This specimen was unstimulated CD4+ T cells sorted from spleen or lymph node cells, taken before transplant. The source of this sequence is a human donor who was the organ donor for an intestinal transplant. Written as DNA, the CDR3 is TGCGCCAGCACCTTAGAGGTGGGTCCGGGGAACTATGGCTACACCTTC. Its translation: CASTLEVGPGNYGYTF.